This note documents a single TCR beta chain sequence. The data were produced by immunoSEQ multiplex PCR, yet TCRdb's version contains in-frame clones alone and is incomplete. The table records 90,000 to 150,000 clones, 60% to 80% of them present only once. The sample comes from a study of blood T cell repertoires in COVID-19. Study-wide background: Donors in the United States, Italy and Spain gave samples during acute or convalescent COVID-19. Nucleic acid was either cDNA or gDNA, and it came from T cells, B-cell-depleted T cells, or PBMCs.

The germline V and J ends were trimmed by 4 bases and 5 bases, with 11 bases remaining between them. The CDR3 has 13 residues. Germline assignment: CDR1 KGHSH and CDR2 LQKENI. The sequenced material came from peripheral blood. V gene TRBV18 combines with J gene TRBJ2-5; D gene uncertain. This clonotype was sampled from a human donor in a cohort sampled during active COVID-19. The CDR3 nucleotides are TGTGCCAGCTCACGAATCACCCGGGAGACCCAGTACTTC. Translated, it gives CASSRITRETQYF. Variable domain in full (rest from reference TRBV18 and TRBJ2-5): NAGVMQNPRHLVRRRGQEARLRCSPMKGHSHVYWYRQLPEEGLKFMVYLQKENIIDESGMPKERFSAEFPKEGPSILRIQQVVRGDSAAYFCASSRITRETQYFGPGTRLLVL.